This TCR beta chain originates from a study of OX40 agonist ivuxolimab in advanced cancers. Assay used: immunoSEQ multiplex PCR; TCRdb lists only in-frame clones, some missing. The sample includes some 19,000 clones, 83% seen only once; the top ten take about 56%. Looked up from germline, CDR1 is SNHLY and CDR2 is FYNNEI. V was shortened by 11 bases and J by 1 base, with 17 bases between the two germline ends. CDR3 length: 14 residues. Study results and limitations: Expanded clones belonging to CD8+ T cells outnumbered, on average, those of CD4+.

A note on this clone: Its matching antigen is unknown.

The source of this sequence is an adult with an advanced solid tumor such as melanoma, head and neck, liver or kidney cancer. The sequencing here drew on CD4+ or CD8+ T cells sorted from blood, taken in a trial of the OX40 agonist ivuxolimab. This sequence joins TRBV2 and TRBJ1-1; D possibly corresponds to TRBD1 (5 bases). The CDR3 reads CARRGRGANTEAFF. CDR3 bases: TGTGCCCGGCGGGGACGAGGCGCGAACACTGAAGCTTTCTTT.